The 7 T cell receptor beta chains in this list originate from one sample, sequenced in a study of blood T cell repertoires in COVID-19. Produced via immunoSEQ multiplex PCR; TCRdb's table is partial and in-frame only. The repertoire consists of approximately 190,000 clones, with roughly 79% occurring once and the leading ten covering around a sixth. The specimen sequenced was peripheral blood. All receptors come from a man in his 60s with active or convalescent COVID-19.

V and J are TRBV11-3 and TRBJ2-1; 7 nucleotides match TRBD1. V lost 5 bases to trimming and J lost 4 bases; unmatched junction nucleotides: 5. This CDR3 has 14 amino acids. The V gene's germline CDR1 is SGHNT and CDR2 YENEEA. The DNA of the CDR3 is TGTGCCAGCAGCCCAGGGACAGAGTACAATGAGCAGTTCTTC. It encodes CASSPGTEYNEQFF. Complete variable domain (other parts from reference TRBV11-3 and TRBJ2-1): EAGVVQSPRYKIIEKKQPVAFWCNPISGHNTLYWYLQNLGQGPELLIRYENEEAVDDSQLPKDRFSAERLKGVDSTLKIQPAELGDSAVYLCASSPGTEYNEQFFGPGTRLTVL.

This clone has more than one count but fewer than ten. Other DNA sequences in this sample translate to the same CDR3. The V and J genes are TRBV5-1 and TRBJ2-1, with 10 bases that match TRBD2. The CDR3 has 14 residues. Per germline, CDR1 SGHRS and CDR2 YFSETQ. J lost 7 bases, V lost 2 bases, and 3 bases had no gene match. The CDR3 DNA reads as TGCGCCAGCAGCTTATCAGCGGGAGGGAATGAGCAGTTCTTC. This encodes CASSLSAGGNEQFF.

This clone was seen just once. The V and J genes are TRBV28 and TRBJ1-1; D call uncertain. Trimming took 7 bases from V and 7 from J, leaving 13 bases between them. This CDR3 is 12 amino acids long. CDR1 is MDHEN, CDR2 SYDVKM, per germline. The CDR3 bases are TGTGCCAGCACTATCGCAGGCTTTGAAGCTTTCTTT. This sequence encodes CASTIAGFEAFF.

The chain links TRBV28 to TRBJ2-2, with D perhaps matching TRBD2 (6 bases). With 8 bases removed from V and 3 bases from J, the gap between germline ends came to 10 bases. CDR1 is MDHEN and CDR2 is SYDVKM in the germline V gene. The CDR3 runs to 13 residues. CDR3 bases: TGTGCCAGCGGGGGGTCGGACACCGGGGAGCTGTTTTTT. Translated, it gives CASGGSDTGELFF.

V is TRBV19 and J is TRBJ2-1; D is ambiguous. Germline V gene data show CDR1 as LNHDA and CDR2 as SQIVND (reference sequence). The CDR3 runs 11 residues. V was pared by 8 bases and J by 3 bases, with 5 bases between. The CDR3 nucleotides are TGTGCCAGTCAGGTCTACAATGAGCAGTTCTTC. The encoded protein is CASQVYNEQFF.

The chain couples TRBV7-2 to TRBJ2-2, with TRBD2 matching over 10 bases. J lost 2 bases, V lost 5 bases, and 8 bases had no gene match. Germline CDR1 and CDR2: SGHTA and FQGNSA. There are 17 residues in the CDR3. The CDR3 loop reads CASSKGLAGVNTGELFF. DNA of the CDR3: TGTGCCAGCAGCAAGGGGCTAGCGGGAGTTAACACCGGGGAGCTGTTTTTT.

This clone was counted once. The chain is built from TRBV6-5 and TRBJ1-3; TRBD1 matches at 8 bases. V lost 5 bases to trimming and J lost 4 bases; unmatched junction nucleotides: 7. This CDR3 region has 15 residues. Germline-derived CDR1 and CDR2 are MNHEY and SVGAGI. This CDR3 reads CASSQPGQVGNTIYF. CDR3 coding DNA: TGTGCCAGCAGTCAACCGGGACAGGTCGGAAACACCATATATTTT.